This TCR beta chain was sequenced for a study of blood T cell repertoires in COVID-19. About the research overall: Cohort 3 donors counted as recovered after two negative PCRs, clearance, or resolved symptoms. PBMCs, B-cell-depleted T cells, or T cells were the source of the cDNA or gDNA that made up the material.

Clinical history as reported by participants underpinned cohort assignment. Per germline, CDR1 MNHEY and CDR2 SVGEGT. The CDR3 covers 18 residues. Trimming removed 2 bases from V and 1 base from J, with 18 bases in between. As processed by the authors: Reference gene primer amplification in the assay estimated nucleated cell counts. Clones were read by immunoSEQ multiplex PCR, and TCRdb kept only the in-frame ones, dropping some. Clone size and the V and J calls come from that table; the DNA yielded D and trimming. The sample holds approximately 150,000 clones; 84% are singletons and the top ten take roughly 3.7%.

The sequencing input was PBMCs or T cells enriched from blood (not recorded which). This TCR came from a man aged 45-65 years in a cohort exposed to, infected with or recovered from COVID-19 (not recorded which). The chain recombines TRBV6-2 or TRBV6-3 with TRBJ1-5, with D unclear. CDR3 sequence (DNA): TGTGCCAGCAGTTACCCGGGATTCGGCAGGATGAGCAATCAGCCCCAGCATTTT. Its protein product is CASSYPGFGRMSNQPQHF.